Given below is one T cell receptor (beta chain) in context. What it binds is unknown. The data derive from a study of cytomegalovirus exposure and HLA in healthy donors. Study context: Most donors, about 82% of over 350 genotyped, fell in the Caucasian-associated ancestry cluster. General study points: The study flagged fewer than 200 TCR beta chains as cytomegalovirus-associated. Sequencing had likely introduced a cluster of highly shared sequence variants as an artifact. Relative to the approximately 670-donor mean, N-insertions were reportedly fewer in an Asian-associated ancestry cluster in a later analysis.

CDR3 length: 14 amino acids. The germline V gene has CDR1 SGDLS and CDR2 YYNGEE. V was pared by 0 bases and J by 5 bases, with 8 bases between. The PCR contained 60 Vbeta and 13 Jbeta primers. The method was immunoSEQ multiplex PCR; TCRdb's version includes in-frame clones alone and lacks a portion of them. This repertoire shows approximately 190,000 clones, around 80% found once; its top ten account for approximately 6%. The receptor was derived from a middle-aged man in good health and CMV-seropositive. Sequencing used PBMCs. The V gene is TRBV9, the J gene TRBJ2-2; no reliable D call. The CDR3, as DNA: TGTGCCAGCAGCGTAGGGGCACGGACCGGGGAGCTGTTTTTT. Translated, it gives CASSVGARTGELFF. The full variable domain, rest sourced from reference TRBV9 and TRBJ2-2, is DSGVTQTPKHLITATGQRVTLRCSPRSGDLSVYWYQQSLDQGLQFLIQYYNGEERAKGNILERFSAQQFPDLHSELNLSSLELGDSALYFCASSVGARTGELFFGEGSRLTVL.